This entry lists 29 T cell receptor beta chains sequenced from one sample in a study of low-dose radiotherapy and immunotherapy resistance in tumors. This sample's time point: before trial treatment. TRAV- and TRBV-specific primers were used for first-strand cDNA, which covered alpha and beta chains. A constant-region primer paired with the V-primer adapter amplified TCRs over approximately 18 PCR cycles. MiXCR was run by TCRdb on the reads, yielding one entry per CDR3 protein. This table has tens of thousands of distinct CDR3 sequences, about 18% appearing once. Sequencing was performed on PBMCs, taken before treatment. The source is a male donor with prostate cancer.

Concerning this clonotype itself: A single base is all that separates this from a far larger clone, so a read error is likely. The rearrangement links TRBV13 to TRBJ2-3, with D possibly called TRBD1 or TRBD2 (5 bases each). V was pared by 8 bases and J by 6 bases, with 21 bases between. In germline, CDR1 is PRHDT, CDR2 FYEKMQ (reference sequence). CDR3 length: 15 residues. CDR3: CASDTGAAAPDTQYF. CDR3 DNA: TGTGCCAGCGACACCGGGGCTGCTGCCCCCGATACGCAGTATTTT.

This clonotype was seen a handful of times. The rearrangement uses TRBV7-9 and TRBJ2-1; 16 bases line up with TRBD2. The J segment lost 4 bases and the V segment lost 5 bases, leaving 8 bases of the junction unmatched. Germline values: CDR1 SEHNR, CDR2 FQNEAQ (reference sequence). The CDR3 has 18 amino acids. For the CDR3, the DNA is TGTGCCAGCAGCACCGGGACTAGCGGGGGGGCCGGGTACAATGAGCAGTTCTTC. Translation gives CASSTGTSGGAGYNEQFF.

The chain combines TRBV6-2 or TRBV6-3 with TRBJ2-3, with D maybe TRBD2 (5 bases). The ends were cut back, 5 bases at V and 6 bases at J, with 15 bases in the middle. Germline V lookup: CDR1 MNHEY, CDR2 SVGEGT. The CDR3 extends over 14 amino acids. The CDR3 DNA reads as TGTGCCAGCAGTGAAGTTGGAGCGGCGGATACGCAGTATTTT. Protein product: CASSEVGAADTQYF.

This clonotype was seen just once. The chain links TRBV27 to TRBJ1-6; tentatively, D is TRBD1 (5 bases). CDR1 is MNHEY and CDR2 is SMNVEV in the germline V gene (reference sequence). CDR3 length equals 15 residues. V lost 4 bases and J 10 bases, leaving 17 bases between the germline ends. The DNA for the CDR3 is TGTGCCAGCAGTTGGAGATTAACGGGGCTATCACCCCTCCACTTT. Translation: CASSWRLTGLSPLHF.

At least ten counts were recorded for this clonotype. CDR3 nucleotides: TGCGCCAGCAGCCAAGCCAGTTTGGAGACCCAGTACTTC. Protein product: CASSQASLETQYF. The chain couples TRBV4-1 to TRBJ2-5, with D unclear. Per the germline V gene, CDR1 is MGHRA and CDR2 is YSYEKL. V lost 1 base, J lost 5 bases, and 8 bases lay in between. The CDR3 is 13 amino acids.

This clonotype came up many times. This chain uses TRBV10-3 with TRBJ2-5; no clear D. V gave up 3 bases and J gave up 10 bases, with 9 bases separating them. The germline CDR1 and CDR2 sequences are ENHRY and SYGVKD. CDR3 length: 11 amino acids. CDR3 residues: CAISDSSFQYF. The CDR3 nucleotides are TGTGCCATCAGTGACTCGTCGTTCCAGTACTTC.

Turning to this clonotype: A far larger clone is just one base off, so this is likely a read error. The J gene is TRBJ2-5, the V gene TRBV6-5; 7 bases line up with TRBD1. The end of the DNA fits TRBJ2-1 better, so the J call may be wrong. CDR3 length: 17 residues. The germline V gene encodes CDR1 MNHEY and CDR2 SVGAGI. This chain's CDR3 is CASCYSPGGFSYNEQFF. In DNA, the CDR3 is TGTGCCAGCTGTTACTCGCCAGGGGGATTCTCCTACAATGAGCAGTTCTTC.

Many counts were recorded for this clonotype. The genes are TRBV30 and TRBJ1-1; weak D call: TRBD1 (6 bases). The CDR3 is 13 amino acids. Germline lookup yields CDR1 GTSNPN and CDR2 SVGIG (reference sequence). V was cut by 2 bases and J by 5 bases, with 12 bases left in between. The CDR3 DNA sequence: TGTGCCTGGAGTAGGGGGAAGGATACTGAAGCTTTCTTT. Protein sequence: CAWSRGKDTEAFF.

As concerns this clonotype: A far larger clone is only one base removed, so a read error is likely. The V and J genes are TRBV6-1 and TRBJ1-3; D unresolved. The germline gives CDR1 MNHNS, CDR2 SASEGT. With 7 bases removed from V and 12 bases from J, the gap between germline ends came to 10 bases. There are 10 residues in the CDR3. Written as DNA, the CDR3 is TGTGCCAGCAACCGAGCGTACATATATTTT. Protein: CASNRAYIYF.

The rearrangement links TRBV12-3 or TRBV12-4 to TRBJ1-1, with D tentatively TRBD1 (5 bases). The ends were cut back, 5 bases at V and 3 bases at J, with 10 bases in the middle. The CDR3 consists of 13 residues. DNA for the CDR3: TGTGCCAGCAGTCAAACAGGATACACTGAAGCTTTCTTT. As protein: CASSQTGYTEAFF.

This clonotype was detected many times. The chain carries TRBV29-1 and TRBJ1-5; the D gene is possibly TRBD1 (6 bases). Germline V gene data show CDR1 as SQVTM and CDR2 as ANQGSEA. The CDR3 has 13 amino acids. V lost 0 bases, J lost 6 bases, and 9 bases lay in between. The CDR3 sequence is CSVEEGAGQPQHF. Written as DNA, the CDR3 is TGCAGCGTTGAAGAGGGGGCGGGTCAGCCCCAGCATTTT.

This clonotype was found many times. This chain links TRBV30 with TRBJ2-3; D may be TRBD1 (5 bases). Germline V lookup: CDR1 GTSNPN, CDR2 SVGIG (reference sequence). Trimming took off 1 base at V and 0 bases at J, with 5 bases between the two ends. This CDR3 has 13 amino acids. The CDR3 spells CAWSEGSTDTQYF. CDR3 sequence (DNA): TGTGCCTGGAGTGAGGGGAGCACAGATACGCAGTATTTT.

Many counts were recorded for this clonotype. V usage is TRBV5-4 and J usage is TRBJ2-3, with 9 nucleotides matching TRBD2. The CDR3 loop spans 15 amino acids. CDR1 and CDR2 (germline): SGHNT, YYREEE (reference sequence). V lost 7 bases, J lost 4 bases, and 10 bases stayed unmatched. CDR3: CASAKRGARADTQYF. CDR3 DNA sequence: TGTGCCAGCGCAAAGCGGGGGGCCCGGGCAGATACGCAGTATTTT.

The V call is TRBV5-1, the J call TRBJ2-7; 15 nucleotides agree with TRBD2. Per the germline V gene, CDR1 is SGHRS and CDR2 is YFSETQ. Unmatched junction bases numbered 11, after V lost 4 bases and J lost 0 bases. This CDR3 contains 19 residues. The CDR3 nucleotides are TGCGCCAGCAGCAGGACCCCGGGACTAGCGGGGGGCCACTCCTACGAGCAGTACTTC. Translating it yields CASSRTPGLAGGHSYEQYF.

This clonotype was seen repeatedly, ten times or more. The chain links TRBV20-1 to TRBJ2-1, with 12 nucleotides matching TRBD2. J was trimmed by 4 bases and V by 6 bases; bases with no gene match: 7. The CDR3 runs 15 residues. Per germline, CDR1 DFQATT and CDR2 SNEGSKA (reference sequence). The DNA of the CDR3 is TGCAGTGCCAGAAGGACTAGCGGGGCGTACAATGAGCAGTTCTTC. This gives the protein CSARRTSGAYNEQFF.

V and J are TRBV15 and TRBJ2-2; D is possibly TRBD2 (6 bases). The germline V gene encodes CDR1 LNHNV and CDR2 YYDKDF (reference sequence). The CDR3 length is 18 residues. The V and J ends lost 0 bases and 0 bases respectively, with 14 bases between them. DNA for the CDR3: TGTGCCACCAGCAGAGATCGTGGTGGGGGGACGAACACCGGGGAGCTGTTTTTT. Translating gives CATSRDRGGGTNTGELFF.

This clonotype was observed at least ten times. The gene calls are TRBV5-1 and TRBJ2-1; weak D call: TRBD2 (7 bases). With 4 bases removed from V and 6 bases from J, the gap between germline ends came to 20 bases. Germline V gives CDR1 SGHRS, CDR2 YFSETQ. The CDR3 covers 16 residues. The CDR3 DNA sequence: TGCGCCAGCAGCCGGGACTGGGGGGGGGCCCCCAATGAGCAGTTCTTC. It codes for CASSRDWGGAPNEQFF.

To note about this clonotype: A much larger clone lies a single base off, so this may be a read error. CDR3 nucleotide sequence: TGCGCCAGCAGCCCGCGGATCGAACCAGGGGACGGGGATTCCCGATTCCCCCACGAGCAGTACTTC. Amino acid sequence: CASSPRIEPGDGDSRFPHEQYF. The chain combines TRBV4-3 with TRBJ2-7, with D possibly being TRBD1 (6 bases). This CDR3 spans 22 amino acids. Germline values: CDR1 LGHNA, CDR2 YSLEER. V was cut by 4 bases and J by 5 bases, with 39 bases left in between.

The chain employs TRBV6-2 or TRBV6-3 and TRBJ2-1; no clear D. Germline CDR1 reads MNHEY; CDR2 reads SVGEGT. There are 13 residues in the CDR3. V lost 0 bases and J 8 bases, leaving 8 bases between the germline ends. The CDR3 spells CASSYSQGDEQFF. The CDR3 nucleotides read TGTGCCAGCAGTTACTCTCAAGGAGATGAGCAGTTCTTC.

The chain joins TRBV12-3 or TRBV12-4 to TRBJ2-7; D ambiguous. The ends were cut back, 3 bases at V and 6 bases at J, with 9 bases in the middle. The CDR3 contains 12 residues. CDR3 nucleotides: TGTGCCAGCAGTTTGACCCGATTCGAGCAGTACTTC. Its protein is CASSLTRFEQYF.

CDR3 DNA sequence: TGTGCCAGCAGTTATCGGGGGAGGGACACTGAAGCTTTCTTT. It codes for CASSYRGRDTEAFF. The chain is built from TRBV27 and TRBJ1-1, with D possibly matching TRBD1 (5 bases). V was shortened by 4 bases and J by 3 bases, with 12 bases between the two germline ends. CDR3 length: 14 amino acids. Germline CDR1 and CDR2: MNHEY and SMNVEV (reference sequence).

This clonotype was detected ten times or more. The chain has TRBV29-1 and TRBJ2-3, with D unclear. The V end lost 3 bases, the J end lost 6 bases, and 7 bases lay between the germline ends. Germline values: CDR1 SQVTM, CDR2 ANQGSEA. The CDR3 sequence is 11 residues long. CDR3 DNA sequence: TGCAGCGTTGACTCGTTGGATACGCAGTATTTT. The encoded protein is CSVDSLDTQYF.

V usage is TRBV30 and J usage is TRBJ2-5; 8 bases match TRBD1. The length of the CDR3 is 15 residues. Unmatched junction bases numbered 7, after V lost 0 bases and J lost 4 bases. The germline V gene has CDR1 GTSNPN and CDR2 SVGIG (reference sequence). CDR3 loop: CAWSVMTGVRETQYF. In nucleotides, the CDR3 is TGTGCCTGGAGTGTAATGACAGGGGTGCGAGAGACCCAGTACTTC.

By frequency in the sample, this clonotype is medium-sized. The V and J genes are TRBV15 and TRBJ2-7; possibly TRBD1 or TRBD2 for D (5 bases each). Trimming removed 5 bases from V and 5 bases from J, with 19 bases in between. The CDR3 has 15 amino acids. CDR1 LNHNV and CDR2 YYDKDF come from the germline V gene (reference sequence). CDR3 in amino acids: CATSALGAGHHEQYF. In DNA, the CDR3 is TGTGCCACCAGCGCCCTCGGGGCAGGGCACCACGAGCAGTACTTC.

Many counts were recorded for this clonotype. Germline is not matched at one junction end, which may reflect a read error. The rearrangement links TRBV6-2 or TRBV6-3 to TRBJ2-3; TRBD2 might be the D (5 bases). CDR3 length: 15 residues. Germline lookup yields CDR1 MNHEY and CDR2 SVGEGT. The CDR3 spells CASSDSGSSTDTQYF. CDR3 bases: TGTGCCAGCAGTGACTCGGGGTCTAGCACAGATACGCAGTATTTT.

Ten or more counts support this clonotype. The chain links TRBV7-9 to TRBJ2-7, with 8 bases matching TRBD1. V lost 5 bases, J lost 3 bases, and 18 bases stayed unmatched. Germline CDR1 SEHNR, CDR2 FQNEAQ (reference sequence). The CDR3 sequence is 18 residues long. The CDR3 DNA sequence: TGTGCCAGCAGCCCCTTGTATCCTGGACAGGGAAGCCTCTACGAGCAGTACTTC. Protein product: CASSPLYPGQGSLYEQYF.

In its sample, this clonotype was seen many times. CDR3 DNA: TGTGCCAGCTCCTTTCTTCCGGGTGAGCAGTACTTC. Translating gives CASSFLPGEQYF. This chain connects TRBV12-3 or TRBV12-4 to TRBJ2-7; no definite D call. There are 12 residues in the CDR3. The germline V and J ends were trimmed by 8 bases and 7 bases, with 15 bases remaining between them.

This clonotype was counted ten times or more. This sequence joins TRBV3-1 and TRBJ1-1; D ambiguous. The CDR3 covers 14 residues. Germline V CDR1 and CDR2: LGHDT, YNNKEL (reference sequence). V was clipped by 3 bases and J by 0 bases, with 8 bases between them. The CDR3 reads CASSQGRMNTEAFF. CDR3 sequence (DNA): TGTGCCAGCAGCCAGGGGAGGATGAACACTGAAGCTTTCTTT.

This clonotype was counted many times. The chain uses TRBV5-1 and TRBJ2-5; D perhaps matches TRBD1 (6 bases). The germline CDR1 and CDR2 sequences are SGHRS and YFSETQ. The CDR3 contains 14 residues. The V and J ends lost 0 bases and 4 bases respectively, with 10 bases between them. In nucleotides, the CDR3 is TGCGCCAGCAGCTTGGTTGGGGGCGGAGAGACCCAGTACTTC. Residues: CASSLVGGGETQYF.